This T cell receptor beta chain was identified during a study of response to subunit inactivated influenza vaccine. The CDR3 loop spans 12 amino acids. V was pared by 8 bases and J by 3 bases, with 11 bases between. This clonotype was seen ten or more times. From the RT-PCR reads, TCRdb called clonotypes with MiXCR, one entry per CDR3 protein. Of just under 550,000 distinct CDR3 sequences listed, around 21% are singletons. These data are also associated with another study on T cells expressing NK-cell markers. Turning to that study: As the method of synthesis, 5'RACE template switching with UMIs yielded TCR beta cDNA.

The chain couples TRBV12-3 or TRBV12-4 to TRBJ2-7; D is unclear. This TCR derives from a man aged 50 to 60 who received an inactivated influenza vaccine. Sequencing used CD4+ T cells sorted from PBMCs, obtained 11 to 12 days after vaccination. The CDR3 DNA follows: TGTGCCAGCTCATCATCACTCTACGAGCAGTACTTC. Translated, it gives CASSSSLYEQYF.